Listed below are T cell receptor beta chains from one sample, sequenced in a study of T cell clonotyping in hematopoietic cell transplantation. Clones were read by immunoSEQ multiplex PCR, and TCRdb kept only the in-frame ones, dropping some. The sample lists about 69,000 clones; 95% to 97% were seen once. The sample in question was peripheral blood mononuclear cells, obtained before stem cell transplant. The receptors here all came from a woman aged 50 to 60 with acute myeloid leukemia. Some clones in this sample may be carry-over from other donors' samples. Each CDR3 is given without its conserved first and last residue. For some rows the clone size is stated as once, few or many, or as a class when expanded; others skip it.

>NA|TRBV11-2|TRBJ2-7
ASSSSGAGTTYEQY
>NA|TRBV5-1|TRBJ2-7
ASRAQGGFSEQY
>NA|TRBV7-2|TRBJ2-7
ASRPRPVFEQY
>NA|TRBV30|TRBJ1-1
AWSKFPGTEAF
>NA|TRBV6-1|TRBJ2-7
ASSEAYGEQY
>NA|TRBV30|TRBJ1-3
AWSADSDSGNTIY
>NA|TRBV27|TRBJ2-3
ASSFDRPSTDTQY
>NA|TRBV10-2|TRBJ1-6
ASSWNGNSPLH
>NA|TRBV7-2|TRBJ1-1
ASSFGQLNTEAF
>NA|TRBV29-1|TRBJ1-1
SVSAAF
>NA|TRBV28|TRBJ1-2
ASSRGDFNYGYT
>NA|TRBV4-1|TRBJ1-5
ASSHSIVGNQPQH
>NA|TRBV2|TRBJ2-2
ASSEAPSWELF
>NA|TRBV19|TRBJ1-2
ASSIRADRYYGYT
>NA|TRBV15|TRBJ1-2
ATSRGDTYGYT
>NA|TRBV7-9|TRBJ1-6
ASSLDFTGFGSYNSPLH
>NA|TRBV5-6|TRBJ1-1
ASSLGAVSAF
>NA|TRBV6-5|TRBJ1-1
ASSYGQGNTEAF
>NA|TRBV30|TRBJ2-3
AWSPGTSTSTDTQY
>once|TRBV6-5|TRBJ2-7
ASNSRSPLGEQY
>NA|TRBV29-1|TRBJ1-4
SVTGTDNEKLF
>NA|TRBV6-5|TRBJ2-5
ASSTRQQETQY
>NA|TRBV19|TRBJ1-2
ASSMAQLRDNYGYT
>NA|TRBV7-2|TRBJ1-2
ASTIGGWGGYT
>few|TRBV7-2|TRBJ2-7
ASSLEVGVYEQY
>NA|TRBV18|TRBJ1-5
ASSHRVGSNQPQH
>once|TRBV5-6|TRBJ1-4
ASSRTGGTEKLF
>NA|TRBV5-6|TRBJ1-2
ASSLGGTDT
>NA|TRBV6-5|TRBJ1-5
ASSIDRSNQPQH
>NA|TRBV29-1|TRBJ2-7
SVVGPAGTRDWNEQY
>NA|TRBV14|TRBJ1-2
ASSQGPGYT
>NA|TRBV6-5|TRBJ2-7
ASSRAGFNEQY
>NA|TRBV30|TRBJ1-1
AGRVRGSEAF
>NA|TRBV7-2|TRBJ1-5
ASSLEFSNQPQH
>NA|TRBV5-1|TRBJ1-1
ASSLTGGVANTEAF
>NA|TRBV7-2|TRBJ1-1
ASSLERGYTEAF
>NA|TRBV2|TRBJ1-4
ASSVQRQSELF
>once|TRBV6-6|TRBJ1-3
ASSNGPRGRNTIY
>NA|TRBV6-5|TRBJ1-5
ASSGQRNSNQPQH
>NA|TRBV11-1|TRBJ2-7
ASRQQGQAYEQY
>NA|TRBV5-8|TRBJ1-3
ASSSRASGNTIY